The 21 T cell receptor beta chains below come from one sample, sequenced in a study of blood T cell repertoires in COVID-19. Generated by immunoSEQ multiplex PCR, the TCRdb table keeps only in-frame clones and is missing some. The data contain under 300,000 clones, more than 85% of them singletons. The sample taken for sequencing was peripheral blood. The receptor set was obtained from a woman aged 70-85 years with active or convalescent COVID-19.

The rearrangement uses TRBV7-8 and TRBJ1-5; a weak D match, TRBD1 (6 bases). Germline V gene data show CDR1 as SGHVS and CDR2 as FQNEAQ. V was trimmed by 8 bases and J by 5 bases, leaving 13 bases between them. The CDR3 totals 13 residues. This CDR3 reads CASRGGGHQPQHF. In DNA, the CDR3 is TGTGCCAGCCGTGGCGGGGGGCATCAGCCCCAGCATTTT.

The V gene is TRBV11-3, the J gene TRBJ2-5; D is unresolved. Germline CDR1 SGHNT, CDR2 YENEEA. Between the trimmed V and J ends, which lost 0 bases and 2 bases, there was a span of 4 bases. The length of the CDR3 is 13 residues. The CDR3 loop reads CASSLDGQETQYF. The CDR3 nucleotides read TGTGCCAGCAGCTTAGACGGGCAAGAGACCCAGTACTTC.

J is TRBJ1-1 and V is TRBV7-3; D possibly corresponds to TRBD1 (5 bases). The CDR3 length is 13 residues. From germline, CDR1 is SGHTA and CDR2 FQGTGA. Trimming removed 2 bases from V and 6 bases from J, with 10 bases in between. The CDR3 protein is CASSLVGAAEAFF. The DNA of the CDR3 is TGTGCCAGCAGCTTAGTAGGGGCGGCTGAAGCTTTCTTT.

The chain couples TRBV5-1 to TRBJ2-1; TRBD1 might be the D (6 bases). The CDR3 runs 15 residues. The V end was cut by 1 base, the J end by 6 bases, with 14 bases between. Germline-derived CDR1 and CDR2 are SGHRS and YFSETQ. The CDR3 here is CASSLQSLGGNEQFF. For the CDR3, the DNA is TGCGCCAGCAGCTTGCAGAGTCTAGGGGGCAATGAGCAGTTCTTC.

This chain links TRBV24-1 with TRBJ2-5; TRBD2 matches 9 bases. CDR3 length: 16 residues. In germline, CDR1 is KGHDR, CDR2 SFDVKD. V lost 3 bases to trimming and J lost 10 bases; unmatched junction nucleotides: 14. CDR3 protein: CATSDGLAGPLSRQYF. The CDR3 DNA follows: TGTGCCACCAGTGATGGGCTAGCGGGGCCCCTGAGCCGCCAGTACTTC.

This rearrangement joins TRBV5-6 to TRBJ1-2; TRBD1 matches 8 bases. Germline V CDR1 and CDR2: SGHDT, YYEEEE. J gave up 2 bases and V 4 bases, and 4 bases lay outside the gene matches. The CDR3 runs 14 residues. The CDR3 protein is CASSVDRGNYGYTF. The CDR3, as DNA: TGTGCCAGCAGCGTTGACAGGGGAAACTATGGCTACACCTTC.

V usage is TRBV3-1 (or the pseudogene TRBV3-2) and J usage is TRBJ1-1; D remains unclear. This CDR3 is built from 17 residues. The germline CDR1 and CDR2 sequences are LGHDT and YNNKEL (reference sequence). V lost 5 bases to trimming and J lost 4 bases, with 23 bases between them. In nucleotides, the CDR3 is TGTGCCAGCAGCGAGAGCTCCACCTCGGTCATCGGCACTGAAGCTTTCTTT. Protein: CASSESSTSVIGTEAFF.

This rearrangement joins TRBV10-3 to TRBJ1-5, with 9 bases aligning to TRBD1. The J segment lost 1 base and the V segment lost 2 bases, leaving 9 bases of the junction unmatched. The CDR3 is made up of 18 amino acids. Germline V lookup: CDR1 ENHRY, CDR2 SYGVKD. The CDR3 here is CAISEGPTGGGSNQPQHF. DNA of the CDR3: TGTGCCATCAGTGAGGGTCCCACAGGGGGCGGGAGCAATCAGCCCCAGCATTTT.

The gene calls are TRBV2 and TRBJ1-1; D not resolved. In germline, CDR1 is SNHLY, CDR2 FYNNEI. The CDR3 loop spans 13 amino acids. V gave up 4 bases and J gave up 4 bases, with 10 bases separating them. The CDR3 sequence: CASSVVRGTEAFF. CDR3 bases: TGTGCCAGCAGTGTCGTGCGGGGCACTGAAGCTTTCTTT.

CDR3 DNA sequence: TGTGCCAGCAGCCAAGAGTGGAGGGATAACTATGGCTACACCTTC. Its translation is CASSQEWRDNYGYTF. This sequence joins TRBV4-2 and TRBJ1-2; D remains unclear. Germline lookup yields CDR1 LGHNA and CDR2 YNFKEQ. Deletions cut 0 bases from V and 1 base from J, with 9 bases between. The CDR3 contains 15 residues.

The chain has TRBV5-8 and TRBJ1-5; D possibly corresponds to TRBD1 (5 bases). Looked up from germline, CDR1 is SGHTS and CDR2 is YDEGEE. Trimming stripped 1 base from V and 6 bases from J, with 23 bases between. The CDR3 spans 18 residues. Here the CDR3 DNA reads TGTGCCAGCAGCTTGAGACCCGGGGGGGGTTTTATCGGTCAGCCCCAGCATTTT. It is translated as CASSLRPGGGFIGQPQHF.

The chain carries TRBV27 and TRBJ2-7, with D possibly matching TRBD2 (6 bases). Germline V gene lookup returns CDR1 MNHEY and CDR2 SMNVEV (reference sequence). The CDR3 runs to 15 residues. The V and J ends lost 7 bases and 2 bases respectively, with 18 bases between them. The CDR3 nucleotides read TGTGCCAGCAAAACCGCCGGGACTCACACCTACGAGCAGTACTTC. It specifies CASKTAGTHTYEQYF.

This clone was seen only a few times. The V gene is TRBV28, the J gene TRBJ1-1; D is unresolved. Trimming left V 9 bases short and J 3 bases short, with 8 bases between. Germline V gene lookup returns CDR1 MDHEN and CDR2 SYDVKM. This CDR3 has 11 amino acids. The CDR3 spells CASAGYTEAFF. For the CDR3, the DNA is TGTGCCAGTGCGGGATACACTGAAGCTTTCTTT.

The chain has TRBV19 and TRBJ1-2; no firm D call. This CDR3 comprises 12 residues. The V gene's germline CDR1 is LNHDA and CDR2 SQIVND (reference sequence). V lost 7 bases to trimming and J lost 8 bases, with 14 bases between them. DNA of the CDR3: TGTGCCAGTAAGAGGGCCGTTGAAGGCTACACCTTC. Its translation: CASKRAVEGYTF.

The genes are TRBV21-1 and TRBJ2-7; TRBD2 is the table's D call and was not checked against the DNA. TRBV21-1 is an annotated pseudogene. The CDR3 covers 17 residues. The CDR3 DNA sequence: TGTGCCAGCAGCAGCGGGACTAGCGGGGGGGCGACCTACGAGCAGTACTTC. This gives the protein CASSSGTSGGATYEQYF.

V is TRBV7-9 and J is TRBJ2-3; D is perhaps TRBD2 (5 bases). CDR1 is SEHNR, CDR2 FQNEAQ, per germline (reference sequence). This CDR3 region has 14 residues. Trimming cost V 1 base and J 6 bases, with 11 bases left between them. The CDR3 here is CASSLGAGEDTQYF. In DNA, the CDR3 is TGTGCCAGCAGCTTAGGAGCCGGGGAGGATACGCAGTATTTT.

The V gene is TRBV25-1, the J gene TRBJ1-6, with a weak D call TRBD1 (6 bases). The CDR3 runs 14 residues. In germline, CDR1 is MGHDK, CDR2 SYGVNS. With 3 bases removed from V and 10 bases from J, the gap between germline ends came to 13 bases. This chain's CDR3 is CASSDLGGGSPLHF. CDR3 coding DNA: TGTGCCAGCAGTGATTTGGGGGGGGGCTCACCCCTCCACTTT.

CDR3 in amino acids: CASSSPGTGAYEQYF. In DNA form, the CDR3 reads TGTGCCAGCAGTTCACCCGGGACAGGGGCCTACGAGCAGTACTTC. This chain connects TRBV6-5 to TRBJ2-7; TRBD1 agrees at 10 bases. J gave up 2 bases and V 4 bases, and 5 bases lay outside the gene matches. The CDR3 is made up of 15 amino acids. The germline V gene has CDR1 MNHEY and CDR2 SVGAGI.

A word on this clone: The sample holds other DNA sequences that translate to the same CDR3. CDR3 residues: CASSPGQGGYEQYF. The CDR3 DNA is TGCGCCAGCAGCCCAGGACAGGGTGGCTACGAGCAGTACTTC. The rearrangement uses TRBV5-1 and TRBJ2-7; TRBD1 aligns across 8 bases. The CDR3 is made up of 14 amino acids. After removal of 4 bases from V and 3 bases from J, the junction contained 6 bases not matched to a gene. Germline CDR1 is SGHRS and CDR2 is YFSETQ. Full variable domain (rest looked up from reference TRBV5-1 and TRBJ2-7): KAGVTQTPRYLIKTRGQQVTLSCSPISGHRSVSWYQQTPGQGLQFLFEYFSETQRNKGNFPGRFSGRQFSNSRSEMNVSTLELGDSALYLCASSPGQGGYEQYFGPGTRLTVT.

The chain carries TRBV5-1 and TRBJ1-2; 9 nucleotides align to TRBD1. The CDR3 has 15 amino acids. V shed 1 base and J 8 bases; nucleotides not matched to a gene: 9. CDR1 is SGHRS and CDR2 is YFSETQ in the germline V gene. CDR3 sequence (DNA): TGCGCCAGCAGCTTGCCCCGGGGGACAGGGCTAGGCTACACCTTC. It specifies CASSLPRGTGLGYTF.

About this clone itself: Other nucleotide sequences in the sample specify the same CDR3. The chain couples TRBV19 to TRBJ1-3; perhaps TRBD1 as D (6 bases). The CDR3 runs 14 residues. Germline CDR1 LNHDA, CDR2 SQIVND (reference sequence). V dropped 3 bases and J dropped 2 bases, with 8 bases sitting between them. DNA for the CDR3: TGTGCCAGTAGTATTCGGACAGCTGGAAACACCATATATTTT. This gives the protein CASSIRTAGNTIYF.